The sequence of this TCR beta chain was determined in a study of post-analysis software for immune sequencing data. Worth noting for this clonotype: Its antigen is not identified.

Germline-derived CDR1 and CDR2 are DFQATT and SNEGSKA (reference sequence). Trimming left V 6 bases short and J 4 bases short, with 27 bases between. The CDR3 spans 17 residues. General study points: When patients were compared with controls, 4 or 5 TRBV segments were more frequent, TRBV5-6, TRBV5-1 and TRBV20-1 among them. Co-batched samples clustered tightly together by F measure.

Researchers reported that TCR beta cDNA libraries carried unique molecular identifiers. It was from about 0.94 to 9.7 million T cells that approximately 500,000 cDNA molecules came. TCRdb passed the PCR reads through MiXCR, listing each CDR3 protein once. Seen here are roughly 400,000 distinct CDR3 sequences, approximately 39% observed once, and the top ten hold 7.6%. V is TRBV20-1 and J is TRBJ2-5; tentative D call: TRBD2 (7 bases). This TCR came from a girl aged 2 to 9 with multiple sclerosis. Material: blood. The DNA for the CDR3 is TGCAGTGCCATGCCTCGGGGGGCTAGAGCAAGGGGAGAGACCCAGTACTTC. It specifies CSAMPRGARARGETQYF.